This T cell receptor beta chain was captured in a study of cytomegalovirus exposure and HLA in healthy donors. Clones were sequenced by immunoSEQ multiplex PCR, and TCRdb holds only the in-frame ones, with some missing. The sample lists 200,000 to 250,000 clones, around 87% seen once, with 2% to 3% in the top ten. The V gene's germline CDR1 is SEHNR and CDR2 FQNEAQ (reference sequence). Trimming cost V 1 base and J 0 bases, with 16 bases left between them. This CDR3 region has 19 residues. The sample was PBMCs. The genes are TRBV7-9 and TRBJ1-6; D remains unclear. The sequence was obtained from a young man in good health and CMV-seronegative. The CDR3 region has the DNA TGTGCCAGCAGCTTAGTTTATCAGGTTTCGAGCTCCTATAATTCACCCCTCCACTTT. This gives the protein CASSLVYQVSSSYNSPLHF. Together with reference TRBV7-9 and TRBJ1-6, the CDR3 gives the full variable domain: DTGVSQNPRHKITKRGQNVTFRCDPISEHNRLYWYRQTLGQGPEFLTYFQNEAQLEKSRLLSDRFSAERPKGSFSTLEIQRTEQGDSAMYLCASSLVYQVSSSYNSPLHFGNGTRLTVT.